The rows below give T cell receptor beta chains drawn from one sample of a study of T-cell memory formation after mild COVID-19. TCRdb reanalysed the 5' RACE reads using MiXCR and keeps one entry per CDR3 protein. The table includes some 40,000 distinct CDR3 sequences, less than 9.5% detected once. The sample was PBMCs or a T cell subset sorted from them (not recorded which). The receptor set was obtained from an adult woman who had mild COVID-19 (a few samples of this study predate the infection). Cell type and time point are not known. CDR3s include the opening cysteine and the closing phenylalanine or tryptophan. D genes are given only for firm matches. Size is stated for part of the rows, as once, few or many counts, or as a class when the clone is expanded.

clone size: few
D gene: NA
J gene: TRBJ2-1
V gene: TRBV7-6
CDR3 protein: CASSPTISGEQFF
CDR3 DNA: TGTGCCAGCAGCCCGACTATCAGTGGTGAGCAGTTCTTC

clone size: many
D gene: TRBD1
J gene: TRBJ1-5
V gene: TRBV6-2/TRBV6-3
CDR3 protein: CASTKGDRAGNQPQHF
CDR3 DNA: TGTGCCAGCACCAAGGGGGACAGGGCTGGCAATCAGCCCCAGCATTTT

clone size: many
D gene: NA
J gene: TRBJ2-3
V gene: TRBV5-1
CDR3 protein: CASSSGGGLTTDTQYF
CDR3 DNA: TGCGCCAGCAGCTCGGGAGGGGGCCTCACCACAGATACGCAGTATTTT

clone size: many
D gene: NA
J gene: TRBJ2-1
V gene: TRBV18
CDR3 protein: CASSLQSYNEQFF
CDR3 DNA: TGTGCCAGCTCACTACAATCCTACAATGAGCAGTTCTTC

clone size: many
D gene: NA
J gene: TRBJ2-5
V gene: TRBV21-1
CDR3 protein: CASRSPGLGTGDEETQYF
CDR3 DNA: TGTGCCAGCAGGTCCCCGGGGTTGGGGACAGGGGACGAAGAGACCCAGTACTTC

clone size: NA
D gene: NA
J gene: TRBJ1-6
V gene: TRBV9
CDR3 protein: CASSVRVGNSPLHF
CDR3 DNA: TGTGCCAGCAGCGTAAGAGTTGGGAATTCACCCCTCCACTTT

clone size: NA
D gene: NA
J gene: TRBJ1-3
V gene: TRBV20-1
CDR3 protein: CSARGNTIYF
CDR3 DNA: TGCAGTGCTCGTGGAAACACCATATATTTT

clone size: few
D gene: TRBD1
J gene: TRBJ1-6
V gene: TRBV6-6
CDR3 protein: CASSPPQGSSYNSPLHF
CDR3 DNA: TGTGCCAGCAGTCCCCCACAGGGGAGCTCCTATAATTCACCCCTCCACTTT

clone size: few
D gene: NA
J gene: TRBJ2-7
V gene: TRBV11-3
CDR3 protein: CASSLVGGTTHHEQYF
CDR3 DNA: TGTGCCAGCAGCTTAGTAGGGGGTACAACTCACCACGAGCAGTACTTC

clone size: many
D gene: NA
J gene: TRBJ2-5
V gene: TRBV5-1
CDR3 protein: CASSLKGGTSFETQYF
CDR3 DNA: TGCGCCAGCAGCTTGAAGGGCGGGACATCGTTTGAGACCCAGTACTTC

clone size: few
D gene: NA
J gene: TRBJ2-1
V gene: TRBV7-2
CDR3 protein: CASSPQLRGDNEQFF
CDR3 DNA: TGTGCCAGCAGCCCCCAGCTCCGAGGGGACAATGAGCAGTTCTTC

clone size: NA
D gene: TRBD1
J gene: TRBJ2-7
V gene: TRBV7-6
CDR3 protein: CASSLEGQGAGEQYF
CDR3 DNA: TGTGCCAGCAGCTTAGAGGGCCAGGGGGCAGGCGAGCAGTACTTC

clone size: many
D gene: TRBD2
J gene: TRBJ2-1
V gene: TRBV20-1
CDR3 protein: CSARDPGAGARQFF
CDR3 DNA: TGCAGTGCTAGAGATCCCGGAGCGGGAGCGCGGCAGTTCTTC

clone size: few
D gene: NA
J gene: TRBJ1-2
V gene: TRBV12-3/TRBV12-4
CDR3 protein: CASSLSSYGYTF
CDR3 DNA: TGTGCCAGCAGTTTGAGCAGCTATGGCTACACCTTC

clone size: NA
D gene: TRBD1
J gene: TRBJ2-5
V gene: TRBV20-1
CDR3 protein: CSARSPGQGSTQYF
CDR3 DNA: TGCAGTGCTAGATCTCCGGGACAGGGGTCGACCCAGTACTTC

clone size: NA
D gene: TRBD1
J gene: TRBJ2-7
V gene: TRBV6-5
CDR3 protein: CASSPTGGYEQYF
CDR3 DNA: TGTGCCAGCAGTCCCACAGGGGGTTACGAGCAGTACTTC

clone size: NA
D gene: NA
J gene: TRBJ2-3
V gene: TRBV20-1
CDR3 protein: CSASYGADTQYF
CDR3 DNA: TGCAGTGCTAGTTATGGAGCGGATACGCAGTATTTT

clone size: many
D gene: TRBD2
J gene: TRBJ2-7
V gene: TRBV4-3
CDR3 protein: CASSQGREGTRPYEQYF
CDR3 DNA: TGCGCCAGCAGCCAAGGAAGGGAGGGGACTAGACCCTACGAGCAGTACTTC

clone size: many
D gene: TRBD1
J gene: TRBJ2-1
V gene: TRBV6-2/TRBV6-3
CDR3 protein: CASSYRGQPWPFF
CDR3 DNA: TGTGCCAGCAGTTACAGGGGACAGCCCTGGCCGTTCTTC

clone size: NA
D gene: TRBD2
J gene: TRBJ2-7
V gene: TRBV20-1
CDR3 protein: CSGLAGGRRGYEQYF
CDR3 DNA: TGCAGTGGACTAGCGGGCGGCCGTAGGGGATACGAGCAGTACTTC

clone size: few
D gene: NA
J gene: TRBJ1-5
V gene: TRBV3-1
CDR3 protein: CASSQSEVGNQPQHF
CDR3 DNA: TGTGCCAGCAGCCAGTCCGAGGTTGGCAATCAGCCCCAGCATTTT

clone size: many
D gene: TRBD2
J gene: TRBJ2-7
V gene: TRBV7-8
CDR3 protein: CASSPRIVTSGGSYEQYF
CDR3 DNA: TGTGCCAGCAGCCCCCGGATAGTGACTAGCGGGGGGTCCTACGAGCAGTACTTC

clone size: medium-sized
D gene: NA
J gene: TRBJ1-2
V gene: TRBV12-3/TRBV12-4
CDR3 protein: CASSLVANYGYTF
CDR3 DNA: TGTGCCAGCAGTTTAGTGGCAAACTATGGCTACACCTTC

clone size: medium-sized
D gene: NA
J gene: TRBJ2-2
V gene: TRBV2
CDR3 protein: CASSARVVGELFF
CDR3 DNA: TGTGCCAGCAGTGCCCGGGTTGTCGGGGAGCTGTTTTTT

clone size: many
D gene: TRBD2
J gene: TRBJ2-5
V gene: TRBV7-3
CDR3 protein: CASSIGLARQETQYF
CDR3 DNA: TGTGCCAGCAGCATTGGACTAGCGCGTCAAGAGACCCAGTACTTC

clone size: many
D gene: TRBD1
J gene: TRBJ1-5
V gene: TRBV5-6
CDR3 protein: CASSTTTGGGQPQHF
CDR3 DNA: TGTGCCAGCAGCACCACCACAGGGGGCGGTCAGCCCCAGCATTTT

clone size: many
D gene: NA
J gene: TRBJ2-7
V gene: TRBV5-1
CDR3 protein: CASSNTGNPYEQYF
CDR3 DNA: TGCGCCAGCAGCAACACGGGAAACCCCTACGAGCAGTACTTC

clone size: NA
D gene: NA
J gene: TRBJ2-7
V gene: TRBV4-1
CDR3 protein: CASSPPSTEQYF
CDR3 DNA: TGCGCCAGCAGCCCACCTAGCACCGAGCAGTACTTC

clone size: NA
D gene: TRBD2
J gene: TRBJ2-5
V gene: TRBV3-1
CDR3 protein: CASSLPLAGVQETQYF
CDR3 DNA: TGTGCCAGCAGCTTGCCACTAGCGGGGGTACAAGAGACCCAGTACTTC

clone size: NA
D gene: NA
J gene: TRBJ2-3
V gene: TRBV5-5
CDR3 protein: CASSLDRAGQYF
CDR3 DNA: TGTGCCAGCAGCTTGGACCGGGCCGGTCAGTATTTT

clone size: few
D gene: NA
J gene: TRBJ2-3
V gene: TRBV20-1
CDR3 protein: CSAFSDRHTDTQYF
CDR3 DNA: TGCAGTGCATTTTCCGACAGGCACACAGATACGCAGTATTTT

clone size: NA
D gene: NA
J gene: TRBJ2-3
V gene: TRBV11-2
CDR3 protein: CASSQRGGSGYTDTQYF
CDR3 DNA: TGTGCCAGCAGCCAGAGGGGTGGGAGCGGGTACACAGATACGCAGTATTTT

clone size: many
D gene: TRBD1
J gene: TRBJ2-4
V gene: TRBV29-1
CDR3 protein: CSVETGGRRDIQYF
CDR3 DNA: TGCAGCGTTGAAACAGGGGGCCGGAGGGACATTCAGTACTTC

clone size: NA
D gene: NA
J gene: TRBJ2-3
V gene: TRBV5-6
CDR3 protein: CASSLWKGGGTPDTQYF
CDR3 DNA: TGTGCCAGCAGCTTGTGGAAAGGAGGGGGCACCCCAGATACGCAGTATTTT

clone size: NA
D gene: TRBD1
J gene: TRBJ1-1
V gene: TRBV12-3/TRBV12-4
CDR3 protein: CASKASGTAEAFF
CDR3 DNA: TGTGCCAGCAAAGCCTCGGGGACAGCTGAAGCTTTCTTT

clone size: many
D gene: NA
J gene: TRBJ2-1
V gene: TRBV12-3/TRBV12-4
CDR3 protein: CASSLSNEQFF
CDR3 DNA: TGTGCCAGCAGTTTATCTAATGAGCAGTTCTTC

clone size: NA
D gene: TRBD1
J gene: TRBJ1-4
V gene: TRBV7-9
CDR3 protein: CASSQGQGKEKLFF
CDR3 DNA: TGTGCCAGCAGCCAGGGACAGGGGAAGGAAAAACTGTTTTTT

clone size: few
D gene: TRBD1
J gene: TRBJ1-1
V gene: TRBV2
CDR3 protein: CASSFQGGNTEAFF
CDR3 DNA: TGTGCCAGCAGTTTTCAGGGGGGAAACACTGAAGCTTTCTTT

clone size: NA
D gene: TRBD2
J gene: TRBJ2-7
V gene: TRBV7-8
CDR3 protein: CASSLGTSSSDF
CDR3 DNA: TGTGCCAGCAGCTTAGGGACTAGTTCCTCGGACTTC

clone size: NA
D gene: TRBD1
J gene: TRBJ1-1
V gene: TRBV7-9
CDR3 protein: CASSLAPGDRGTEAFF
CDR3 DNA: TGTGCCAGCAGCTTAGCCCCTGGGGACAGGGGAACTGAAGCTTTCTTT

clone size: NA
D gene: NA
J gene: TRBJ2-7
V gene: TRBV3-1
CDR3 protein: CASSRSDLYEQYF
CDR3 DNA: TGTGCCAGCAGCCGATCGGACCTCTACGAGCAGTACTTC

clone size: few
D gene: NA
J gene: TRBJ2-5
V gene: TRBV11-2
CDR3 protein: CASSLRSIRLSGEETQYF
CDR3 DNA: TGTGCCAGCAGCTTACGCTCTATTCGGCTAAGTGGGGAAGAGACCCAGTACTTC

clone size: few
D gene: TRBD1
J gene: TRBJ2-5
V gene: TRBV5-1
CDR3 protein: CASSWATGGGETQYF
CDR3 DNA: TGCGCCAGCAGCTGGGCAACAGGGGGCGGAGAGACCCAGTACTTC

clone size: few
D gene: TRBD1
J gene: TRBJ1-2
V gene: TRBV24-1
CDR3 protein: CATSDQGAVYGYTF
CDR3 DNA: TGTGCCACCAGTGATCAGGGGGCGGTCTATGGCTACACCTTC

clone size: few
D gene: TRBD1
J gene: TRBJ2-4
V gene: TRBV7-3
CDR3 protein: CASSPYTGTGAGNIQYF
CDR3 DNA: TGTGCCAGCAGCCCTTACACGGGGACAGGGGCCGGAAACATTCAGTACTTC

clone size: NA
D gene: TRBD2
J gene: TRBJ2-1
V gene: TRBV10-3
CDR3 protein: CAIMASGTYNEQFF
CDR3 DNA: TGTGCCATCATGGCTAGCGGGACCTACAATGAGCAGTTCTTC

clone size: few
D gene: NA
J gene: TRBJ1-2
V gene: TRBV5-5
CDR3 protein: CASSLGPANYGYTF
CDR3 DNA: TGTGCCAGCAGCTTGGGCCCAGCTAACTATGGCTACACCTTC

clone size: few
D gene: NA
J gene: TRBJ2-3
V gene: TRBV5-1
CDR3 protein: CASSLTSDTQYF
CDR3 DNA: TGCGCCAGCAGCTTGACTTCGGATACGCAGTATTTT

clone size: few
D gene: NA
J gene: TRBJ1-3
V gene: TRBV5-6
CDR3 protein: CASSFPNTNTIYF
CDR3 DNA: TGTGCCAGCAGCTTTCCCAACACTAACACCATATATTTT

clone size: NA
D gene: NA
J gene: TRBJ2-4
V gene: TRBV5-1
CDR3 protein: CASSYQGYQNIQYF
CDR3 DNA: TGCGCCAGCAGCTACCAGGGGTACCAAAACATTCAGTACTTC

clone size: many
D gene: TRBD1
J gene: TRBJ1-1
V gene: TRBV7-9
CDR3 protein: CASSLGTGPVNTEAFF
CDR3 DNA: TGTGCCAGCAGCTTGGGGACAGGGCCTGTGAACACTGAAGCTTTCTTT

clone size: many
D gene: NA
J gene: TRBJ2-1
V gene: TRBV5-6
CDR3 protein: CASSLSGPGEQFF
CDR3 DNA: TGTGCCAGCAGCTTATCCGGTCCGGGTGAGCAGTTCTTC

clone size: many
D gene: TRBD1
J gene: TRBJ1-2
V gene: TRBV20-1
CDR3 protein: CSAAKLTAGGGYTF
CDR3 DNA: TGCAGTGCCGCCAAACTGACCGCAGGGGGTGGCTACACCTTC

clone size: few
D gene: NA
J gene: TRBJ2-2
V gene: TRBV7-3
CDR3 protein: CASSLGPTGELFF
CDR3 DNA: TGTGCCAGCAGCTTGGGCCCCACCGGGGAGCTGTTTTTT

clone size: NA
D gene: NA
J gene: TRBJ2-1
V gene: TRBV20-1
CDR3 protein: CSAVPGRTHYNEQFF
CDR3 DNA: TGCAGTGCTGTTCCCGGACGGACGCACTACAATGAGCAGTTCTTC

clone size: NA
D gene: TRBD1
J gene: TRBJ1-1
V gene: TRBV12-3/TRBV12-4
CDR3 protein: CASSPRRNYRGRRGTEAFF
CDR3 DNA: TGTGCCAGCAGTCCCCGGAGAAATTACAGGGGGCGAAGGGGCACTGAAGCTTTCTTT

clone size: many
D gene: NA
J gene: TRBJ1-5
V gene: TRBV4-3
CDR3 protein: CASSQEQGNNQPQHF
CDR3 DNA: TGCGCCAGCAGCCAAGAGCAGGGGAACAATCAGCCCCAGCATTTT

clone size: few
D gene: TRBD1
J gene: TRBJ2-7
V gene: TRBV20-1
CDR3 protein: CSAPGTATYEQYF
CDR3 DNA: TGCAGTGCCCCCGGGACAGCCACCTACGAGCAGTACTTC

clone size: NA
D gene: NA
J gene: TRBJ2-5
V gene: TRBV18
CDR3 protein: CASSPPGGEWAQYF
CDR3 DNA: TGTGCCAGCTCACCACCGGGAGGAGAGTGGGCCCAGTACTTC